This T cell receptor beta chain was found in a study of CD8 T cells in Susac syndrome. RNA in amounts of roughly 0.5 to 1 ug was reverse transcribed with random hexamers. The immunoSEQ assay covered 54 Vbeta and 13 Jbeta segments for CDR3. TCRdb reprocessed the immunoSEQ multiplex PCR reads with MiXCR, giving one entry per CDR3 protein. The sample includes tens of thousands of distinct CDR3 sequences, 96% seen only once; the top ten take roughly 0.11%. TCR beta sequencing covered blood CD8+ and CD4+ T cells. Both CD4+ and CD8+ T cells were negatively isolated, and TEMRA cells underwent FACS enrichment. Germline trimming cut 1 base from V and 8 bases from J; bases unmatched to any gene: 11. The CDR3 contains 16 residues. The V gene's germline CDR1 is SGHDT and CDR2 YYEEEE.

The sequence derives from a human donor with multiple sclerosis. Sequencing used CD4+ T cells from PBMCs. This chain uses TRBV5-6 with TRBJ2-1, with 8 bases identical to TRBD2. CDR3 DNA: TGTGCCAGCAGCTTGTACCCCGGGGGGGTCGAGGATGAGCAGTTCTTC. Its protein product is CASSLYPGGVEDEQFF.